This T cell receptor (beta chain) appears in the sequencing data of a study of T cells in Graves' hyperthyroidism and ophthalmopathy. The hyperthyroidism was newly diagnosed and had lasted under 2 months; the patients were aged 18 to 65. For this clonotype: Its antigen remains unknown.

Points from the study as a whole: The model anticipated ophthalmopathy a median about six months pre-onset.

V was trimmed by 3 bases and J by 3 bases, leaving 12 bases between them. The CDR3 covers 13 residues. Germline V gene sequence: CDR1 DFQATT, CDR2 SNEGSKA (reference sequence). Researchers amplified the TCR beta CDR3 regions from RNA transcripts. In the first-round RT-PCR of the TCR CDR3, the HTBI primer set was used. TCRdb analysed the multiplex PCR reads with MiXCR anew, one entry per CDR3 protein. Of about 550,000 distinct CDR3 sequences in the sample, under 25% were seen once. Sequenced material: blood. The TCR sequence derives from a man between 18 and 29 years old with Graves' hyperthyroidism. The J gene is TRBJ2-7, the V gene TRBV20-1, with D possibly being TRBD2 (5 bases). CDR3 sequence: CSASLGEFYEQYF. The CDR3 coding sequence is TGCAGTGCTAGTCTGGGAGAATTCTACGAGCAGTACTTC.